Shown below are 2 T cell receptor beta chains from a single sample sequenced in a study of blood T cells in healthy people across ages. Combining a sample-barcoded 5' primer with a J-beta primer mix, a second PCR ran for roughly 7 to 12 cycles. TCRdb passed the 5' RACE reads through MiXCR, listing each CDR3 protein once. The sample shows roughly 1.5 million distinct CDR3 sequences, 35% to 45% of them seen only once. Sequencing was performed on blood. These receptors were obtained from a woman aged 18-30 years in good health.

The CDR3 here is CSVDQDYRGGTDTQYF. CDR3 DNA sequence: TGCAGCGTTGATCAAGATTACAGGGGGGGGACAGATACGCAGTATTTT. The chain couples TRBV29-1 to TRBJ2-3; maybe TRBD1 (8 bases). The V end lost 3 bases, the J end lost 3 bases, and 19 bases lay between the germline ends. Germline V gene lookup returns CDR1 SQVTM and CDR2 ANQGSEA. The CDR3 runs to 16 residues.

CDR3 sequence (DNA): TGTGCCAGCAGCCTTCTCGGACTAGCGGGAGGTCAGGCGGACAATGAGCAGTTCTTC. Protein: CASSLLGLAGGQADNEQFF. The chain carries TRBV13 and TRBJ2-1, with 14 bases matching TRBD2. The CDR3 runs 19 residues. Trimming removed 5 bases from V and 5 bases from J; junction bases left unmatched: 14. Per the germline V gene, CDR1 is PRHDT and CDR2 is FYEKMQ (reference sequence).